This T cell receptor (beta chain) comes out of a study of T cell responses to AZD1222 COVID-19 vaccine. Sequencing was performed with immunoSEQ multiplex PCR; in TCRdb, only in-frame clones are kept and a portion is missing. The sample has around 60,000 clones, around 90% seen once. Study outcomes and limitations: A mostly white British donor set with more females was recruited, and clonal diversity was possibly underestimated. Vaccine-related CD4 TCRs covered spike, predominating at 160-218 and 743-854. Increases in Spike-specific TCR breadth and depth were seen after two AZD1222 doses.

Deletions cut 5 bases from V and 8 bases from J, with 18 bases between. CDR1 and CDR2 (germline): GTSNPN, SVGIG (reference sequence). This CDR3 spans 13 amino acids. This clone has only one observation. Its target is not known. The chain combines TRBV30 with TRBJ1-1, with D possibly TRBD1 on 5 matching bases. This sequence was found in an adult in good health. Specimen: peripheral blood, collected on day 0 of AZD1222 vaccination. CDR3 sequence reads: CAWSKGASLEAFF. The CDR3 region has the DNA TGTGCCTGGTCTAAAGGGGCTAGCTTGGAAGCTTTCTTT.